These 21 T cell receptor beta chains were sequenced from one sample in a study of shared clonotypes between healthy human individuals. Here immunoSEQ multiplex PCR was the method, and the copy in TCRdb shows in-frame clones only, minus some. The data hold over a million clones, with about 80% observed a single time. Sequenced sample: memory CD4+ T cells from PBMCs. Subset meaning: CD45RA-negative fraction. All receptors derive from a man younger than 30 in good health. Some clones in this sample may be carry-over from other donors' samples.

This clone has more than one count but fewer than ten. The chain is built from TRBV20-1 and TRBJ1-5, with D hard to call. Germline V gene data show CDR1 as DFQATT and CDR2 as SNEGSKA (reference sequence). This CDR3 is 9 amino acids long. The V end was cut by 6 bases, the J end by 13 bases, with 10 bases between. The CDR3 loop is CSATPGQHF. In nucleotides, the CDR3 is TGCAGTGCGACACCGGGTCAGCATTTT.

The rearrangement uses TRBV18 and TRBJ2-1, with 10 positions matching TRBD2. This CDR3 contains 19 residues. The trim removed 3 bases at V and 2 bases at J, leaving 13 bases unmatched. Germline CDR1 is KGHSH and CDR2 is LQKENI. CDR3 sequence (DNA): TGTGCCAGCTCACCCACCGCCCAGCCAGCGGGAGGGACCTACAATGAGCAGTTCTTC. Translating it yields CASSPTAQPAGGTYNEQFF.

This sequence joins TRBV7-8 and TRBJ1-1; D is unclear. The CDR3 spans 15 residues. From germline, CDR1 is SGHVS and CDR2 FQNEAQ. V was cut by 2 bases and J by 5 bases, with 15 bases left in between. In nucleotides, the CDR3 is TGTGCCAGCAGCTTATCGGAGGGTTGGCAGACTGAAGCTTTCTTT. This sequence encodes CASSLSEGWQTEAFF.

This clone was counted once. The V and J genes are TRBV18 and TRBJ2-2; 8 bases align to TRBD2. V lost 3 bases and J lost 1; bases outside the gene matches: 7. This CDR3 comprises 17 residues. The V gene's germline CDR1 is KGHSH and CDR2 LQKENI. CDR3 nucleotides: TGTGCCAGCTCACCGATGAGAACTAGCGGGAACACCGGGGAGCTGTTTTTT. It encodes CASSPMRTSGNTGELFF.

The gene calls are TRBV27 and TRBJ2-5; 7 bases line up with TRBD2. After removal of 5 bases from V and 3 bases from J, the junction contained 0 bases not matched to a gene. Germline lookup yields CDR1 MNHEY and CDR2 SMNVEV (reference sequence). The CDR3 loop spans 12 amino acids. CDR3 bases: TGTGCCAGCAGTCGGGGGGAAGAGACCCAGTACTTC. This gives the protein CASSRGEETQYF.

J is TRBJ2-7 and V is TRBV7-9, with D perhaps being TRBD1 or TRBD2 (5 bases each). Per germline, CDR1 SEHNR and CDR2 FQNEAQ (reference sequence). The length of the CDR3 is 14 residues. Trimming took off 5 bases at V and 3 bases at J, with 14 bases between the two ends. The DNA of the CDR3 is TGTGCCAGCAGCGCCCTCGGGGCGGTCTACGAGCAGTACTTC. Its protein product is CASSALGAVYEQYF.

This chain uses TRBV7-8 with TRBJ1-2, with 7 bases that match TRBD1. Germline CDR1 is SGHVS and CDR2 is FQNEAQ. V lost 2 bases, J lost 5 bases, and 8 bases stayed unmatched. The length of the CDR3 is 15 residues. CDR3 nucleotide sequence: TGTGCCAGCAGCTTATGGGCAGGGGGACAGTATGGCTACACCTTC. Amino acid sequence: CASSLWAGGQYGYTF.

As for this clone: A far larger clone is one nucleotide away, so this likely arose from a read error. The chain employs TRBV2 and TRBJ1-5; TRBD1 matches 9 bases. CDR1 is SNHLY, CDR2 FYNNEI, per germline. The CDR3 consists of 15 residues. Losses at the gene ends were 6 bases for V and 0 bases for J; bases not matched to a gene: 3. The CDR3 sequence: CASRGTGYSNQPQHF. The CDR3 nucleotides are TGTGCCAGCAGGGGGACAGGGTATAGCAATCAGCCCCAGCATTTT.

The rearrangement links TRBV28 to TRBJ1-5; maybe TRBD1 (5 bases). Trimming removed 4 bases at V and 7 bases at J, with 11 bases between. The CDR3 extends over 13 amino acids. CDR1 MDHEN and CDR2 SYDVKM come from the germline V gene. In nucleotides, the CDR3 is TGTGCCAGCAGTTGGCAGGGAGCACAGCCCCAGCATTTT. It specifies CASSWQGAQPQHF. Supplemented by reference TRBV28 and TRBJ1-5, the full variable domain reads DVKVTQSSRYLVKRTGEKVFLECVQDMDHENMFWYRQDPGLGLRLIYFSYDVKMKEKGDIPEGYSVSREKKERFSLILESASTNQTSMYLCASSWQGAQPQHFGDGTRLSIL.

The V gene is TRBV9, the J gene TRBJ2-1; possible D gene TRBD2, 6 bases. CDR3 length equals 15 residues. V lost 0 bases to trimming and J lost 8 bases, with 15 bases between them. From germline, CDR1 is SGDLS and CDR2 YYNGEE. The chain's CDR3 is CASSVATASVHEQFF. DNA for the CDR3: TGTGCCAGCAGCGTAGCTACAGCTAGCGTCCATGAGCAGTTCTTC.

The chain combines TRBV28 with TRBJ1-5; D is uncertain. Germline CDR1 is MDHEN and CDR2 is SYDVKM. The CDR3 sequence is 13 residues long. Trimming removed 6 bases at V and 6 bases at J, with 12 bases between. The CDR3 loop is CASSRGEGQPQHF. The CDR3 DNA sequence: TGTGCCAGCAGCCGGGGTGAGGGTCAGCCCCAGCATTTT.

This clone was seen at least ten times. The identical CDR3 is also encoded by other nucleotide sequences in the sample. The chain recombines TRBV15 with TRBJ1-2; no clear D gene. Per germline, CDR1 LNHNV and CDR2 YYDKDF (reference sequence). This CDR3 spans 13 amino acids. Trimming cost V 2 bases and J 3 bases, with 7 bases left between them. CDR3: CATSRTRDYGYTF. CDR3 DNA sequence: TGTGCCACCAGCAGAACGCGGGACTATGGCTACACCTTC. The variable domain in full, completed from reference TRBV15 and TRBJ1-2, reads DAMVIQNPRYQVTQFGKPVTLSCSQTLNHNVMYWYQQKSSQAPKLLFHYYDKDFNNEADTPDNFQSRRPNTSFCFLDIRSPGLGDTAMYLCATSRTRDYGYTFGSGTRLTVV.

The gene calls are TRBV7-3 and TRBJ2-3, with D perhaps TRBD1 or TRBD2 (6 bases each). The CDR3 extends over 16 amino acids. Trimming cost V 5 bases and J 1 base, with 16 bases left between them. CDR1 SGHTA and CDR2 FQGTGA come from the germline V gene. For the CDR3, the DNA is TGTGCCAGCAGCCCGGGGGCTACAATGGGCACAGATACGCAGTATTTT. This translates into CASSPGATMGTDTQYF.

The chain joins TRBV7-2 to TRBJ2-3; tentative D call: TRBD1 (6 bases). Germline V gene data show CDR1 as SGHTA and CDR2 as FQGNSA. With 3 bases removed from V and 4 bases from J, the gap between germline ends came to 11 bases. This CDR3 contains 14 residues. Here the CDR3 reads CASSFRQGPDTQYF. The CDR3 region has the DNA TGTGCCAGCAGCTTTCGGCAGGGGCCAGATACGCAGTATTTT.

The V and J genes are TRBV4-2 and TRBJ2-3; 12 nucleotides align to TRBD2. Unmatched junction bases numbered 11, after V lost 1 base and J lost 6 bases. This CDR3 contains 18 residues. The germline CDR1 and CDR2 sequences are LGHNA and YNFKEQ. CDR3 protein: CASSQVGLAGGRGDTQYF. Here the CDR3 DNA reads TGTGCCAGCAGCCAAGTAGGGCTAGCGGGAGGGCGGGGGGATACGCAGTATTTT.

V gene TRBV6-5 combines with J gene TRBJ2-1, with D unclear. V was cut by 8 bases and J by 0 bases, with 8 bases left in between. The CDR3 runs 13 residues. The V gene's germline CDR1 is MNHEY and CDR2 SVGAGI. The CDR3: CASLSLSYNEQFF. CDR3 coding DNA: TGTGCCAGCCTTTCCCTCTCCTACAATGAGCAGTTCTTC.

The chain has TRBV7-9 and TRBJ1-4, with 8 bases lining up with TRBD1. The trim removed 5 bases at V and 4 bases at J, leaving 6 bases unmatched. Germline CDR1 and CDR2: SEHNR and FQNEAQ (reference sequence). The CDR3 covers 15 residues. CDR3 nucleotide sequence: TGTGCCAGCAGCCCCGACAGGGGATATAATGAAAAACTGTTTTTT. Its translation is CASSPDRGYNEKLFF.

CDR3 in DNA: TGTGCCAGCAGTTCCCCGGAGCGGGAGGGAACAGATACGCAGTATTTT. Its protein product is CASSSPEREGTDTQYF. The chain recombines TRBV6-6 with TRBJ2-3, with TRBD2 matching 10 bases. The CDR3 totals 16 residues. Trimming at V came to 4 bases and at J to 3 bases, leaving 7 bases not matched to a gene. The germline V gene encodes CDR1 MNHNY and CDR2 SVGAGI (reference sequence).

Here the CDR3 DNA reads TGTGCCAGCAGACTAATCAATCTCCGGGGAGCGAACACTGAAGCTTTCTTT. Its protein product is CASRLINLRGANTEAFF. This chain connects TRBV11-2 to TRBJ1-1; D is undetermined. CDR1 and CDR2 (germline): SGHAT, FQNNGV. The CDR3 is made up of 17 amino acids. Trimming cost V 6 bases and J 1 base, with 21 bases left between them.

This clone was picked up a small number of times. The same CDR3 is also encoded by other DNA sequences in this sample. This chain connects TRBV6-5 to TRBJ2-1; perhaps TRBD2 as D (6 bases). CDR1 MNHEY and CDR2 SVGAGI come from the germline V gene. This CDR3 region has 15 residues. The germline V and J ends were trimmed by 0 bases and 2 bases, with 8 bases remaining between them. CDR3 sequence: CASSYSAGTYNEQFF. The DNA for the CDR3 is TGTGCCAGCAGTTACTCTGCGGGAACCTACAATGAGCAGTTCTTC.

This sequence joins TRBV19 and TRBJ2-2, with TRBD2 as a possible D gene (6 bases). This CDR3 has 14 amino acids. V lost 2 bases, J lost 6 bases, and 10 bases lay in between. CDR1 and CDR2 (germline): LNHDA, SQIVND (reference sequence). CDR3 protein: CASSILPGAGELFF. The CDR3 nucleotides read TGTGCCAGTAGTATACTGCCGGGGGCCGGGGAGCTGTTTTTT.